A selection of T cell receptor beta chains follows, all from one sample in a study of CD8+CD57+ T cells in acquired aplastic anemia. A single record per CDR3 protein comes from TCRdb applying MiXCR to the reads. In the table there are about 20,000 distinct CDR3 sequences, almost 40% of which are singletons. The sample was CD8+CD57+ T cells sorted from PBMCs. The receptors come from a human donor with aplastic anemia. Both conserved end residues are part of each CDR3. The order of the fields is clone size, J gene, V gene, D gene, CDR3 DNA, CDR3 protein. A D gene is named only where the DNA matches it firmly. Part of the rows lack a size; the others show once, few, many or a class for expanded clones.

many | TRBJ1-6 | TRBV27 | TRBD1 | TGTGCCAGCAGTTTCGCGACAGGGGCGACACCCCTCCACTTT | CASSFATGATPLHF
once | TRBJ2-7 | TRBV20-1 | TRBD2 | TGCAGTGCTCCCCCCTGGACTAGCGGGGGGTCCTACGAGCAGTACTTC | CSAPPWTSGGSYEQYF
NA | TRBJ2-3 | TRBV7-3 | NA | TGTGCCAGCAGCTTATCTTCCCTAGCGCTTAGCACAGATACGCAGTATTTT | CASSLSSLALSTDTQYF
few | TRBJ2-1 | TRBV7-7 | NA | TGTGCTAGCAGCTCCGGACAACTCAACTACAATGAGCAGTTCTTC | CASSSGQLNYNEQFF
NA | TRBJ2-7 | TRBV7-6 | NA | NA | CASSLEAGSNEKLFFGSGTEQYF
NA | TRBJ1-1 | TRBV15 | NA | TGTGCCACCAGCAGTTGGGCCAACCGCGGCACTGAAGCTTTCTTT | CATSSWANRGTEAFF
NA | TRBJ1-3 | TRBV20-1 | TRBD1 | TGCAGTGCTGAGGGACAGGGCAACTCTGGAAACACCATATATTTT | CSAEGQGNSGNTIYF
few | TRBJ2-3 | TRBV20-1 | NA | TGCAGTGCTCTATACGGTAGCACAGATACGCAGTATTTT | CSALYGSTDTQYF
NA | TRBJ1-6 | TRBV10-2 | TRBD1 | TGCGCCAGCAGTGACCCTTCGACAGGGTTAAGTAATTCACCCCTCCACTTT | CASSDPSTGLSNSPLHF
NA | TRBJ2-3 | TRBV15 | NA | TGTGCCACCAGCAGAGGGACCGAACCAGATACGCAGTGTTTT | CATSRGTEPDTQCF
NA | TRBJ1-4 | TRBV2 | NA | TGTGCCAGCAGGCGAAGAGGGACCGATCCTTCTAATGAAAAACTGTTTTTT | CASRRRGTDPSNEKLFF
NA | TRBJ2-2 | TRBV7-8 | NA | TGTGCCAGCAGCTACCTAGGGAACACCGGGGAGCTGTTTTTT | CASSYLGNTGELFF
few | TRBJ1-6 | TRBV19 | NA | TGTGCCAGTACAGACAGATATTCACCCCTCCACTTT | CASTDRYSPLHF
few | TRBJ2-1 | TRBV20-1 | NA | TGCAGTGCTAGTGACTTTACGGGGTTCCTCGGCAATGAGCAGTTCTTC | CSASDFTGFLGNEQFF
many | TRBJ2-7 | TRBV20-1 | NA | TGCAGTGCTCTAGCGCCAGGGATTAGCGACGAGCAGTACTTC | CSALAPGISDEQYF
once | TRBJ1-5 | TRBV28 | TRBD1 | TGTGCCAGCAGGGGACAGGGGGACGGCTGGAATAGCAATCAGCCCCAGCATTTT | CASRGQGDGWNSNQPQHF
NA | TRBJ2-1 | TRBV4-2 | TRBD2 | TGTGCCAGCAGCCCATTTCAGACTAGCGGGGGGAGCAATGAGCAGTTCTTC | CASSPFQTSGGSNEQFF
NA | TRBJ1-5 | TRBV6-1 | NA | TGTGCCAGCTCCCTTGGGAGCAATCAGCCCCAGCATTTT | CASSLGSNQPQHF
NA | TRBJ2-2 | TRBV2 | NA | TGTGCCAGCAGTGAATGGCCTGCGGCGGGCGAAAAGTTTTTT | CASSEWPAAGEKFF
many | TRBJ2-1 | TRBV9 | TRBD1 | TGTGCCAGCAGCGAGGGGACAGGGGGCTTCGATGAGCAGTTCTTC | CASSEGTGGFDEQFF
NA | TRBJ2-7 | TRBV6-1 | TRBD1 | TGTGCCAGCAGTGAATGGGGGCAGGGGGAAACGGACGAGCAGTACTTC | CASSEWGQGETDEQYF
NA | TRBJ2-1 | TRBV7-3 | TRBD2 | TGTGCCAGCAGCTTAAGGGGGAGGGCCGAGGGATCGGATGAGCAGTTCTTC | CASSLRGRAEGSDEQFF
NA | TRBJ2-1 | TRBV5-6 | NA | TGTGCCAGCAGCTTTCGGGGGCGGGATGTGAATGAGCAGTTCTTC | CASSFRGRDVNEQFF
many | TRBJ1-6 | TRBV20-1 | NA | TGCAGTGCTAGGGGGGGGCGAGGAAATTCACCCCTCCACTTT | CSARGGRGNSPLHF
NA | TRBJ1-2 | TRBV5-1 | TRBD1 | TGCGCCAGCAGCTTGAGACAGGGGGCGATCCCCACCGCGGATGGCTACACCTTC | CASSLRQGAIPTADGYTF
NA | TRBJ1-6 | TRBV18 | NA | TGTGCCAGCTCACCCTTTTTCGGGGCAGATTCACCCCTCCACTTT | CASSPFFGADSPLHF
NA | TRBJ1-5 | TRBV20-1 | NA | TGCGGTGCTAGAGCCCCAGGGAATCAGCCCCAGCATTTT | CGARAPGNQPQHF
few | TRBJ2-3 | TRBV29-1 | NA | TGCAGCGTTGGGGGGGGCCAAACAGATACGCAGTATTTT | CSVGGGQTDTQYF
NA | TRBJ2-3 | TRBV10-3 | NA | TGTGCCATCAGTGAGATTGGGGGGACTGAAACTAGCACAGATACGCAGTATTTT | CAISEIGGTETSTDTQYF
NA | TRBJ2-3 | TRBV7-8 | TRBD2 | TGTGCCAGCAGCGGTTGGCTAGCGGGGGCCGAGGGCACAGATACGCGGTATTTT | CASSGWLAGAEGTDTRYF
NA | TRBJ2-7 | TRBV2 | NA | TGTGTCAGCAGTGAAAGGGTATCCTCCTACGAGCAGTACTTC | CVSSERVSSYEQYF
NA | TRBJ2-5 | TRBV7-8 | NA | TGTGCCAGCAGCCATTGGACCGCCCCAGAGACCCAGTACTTC | CASSHWTAPETQYF
NA | TRBJ2-5 | TRBV13 | TRBD1 | TGTGCCAGCAGCTTGTTTAGGGGACAGGGAAGGAGTGAGACCCAGTACTTC | CASSLFRGQGRSETQYF
NA | TRBJ2-3 | TRBV7-9 | TRBD2 | TGTGCCAGCAGACCTTCCCTAGCGGGGGGTCGCACAGATACGCAGTATTTT | CASRPSLAGGRTDTQYF